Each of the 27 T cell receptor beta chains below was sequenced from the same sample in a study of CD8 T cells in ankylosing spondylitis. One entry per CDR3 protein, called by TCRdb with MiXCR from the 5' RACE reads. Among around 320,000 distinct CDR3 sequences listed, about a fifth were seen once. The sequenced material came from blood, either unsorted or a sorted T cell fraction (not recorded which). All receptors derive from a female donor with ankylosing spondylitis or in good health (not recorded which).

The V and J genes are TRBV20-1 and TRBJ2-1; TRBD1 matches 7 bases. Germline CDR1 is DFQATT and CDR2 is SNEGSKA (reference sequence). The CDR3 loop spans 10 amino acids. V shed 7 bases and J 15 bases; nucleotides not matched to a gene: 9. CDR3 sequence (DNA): TGCAGTGTCGCCCCGGGACAGACGTTCTTC. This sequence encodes CSVAPGQTFF.

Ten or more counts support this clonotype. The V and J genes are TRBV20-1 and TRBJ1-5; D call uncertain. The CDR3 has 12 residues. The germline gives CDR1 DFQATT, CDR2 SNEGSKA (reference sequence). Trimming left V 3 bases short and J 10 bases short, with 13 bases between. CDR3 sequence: CSASPEVSPQHF. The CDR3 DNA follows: TGCAGTGCTAGCCCGGAGGTCAGCCCCCAGCATTTT.

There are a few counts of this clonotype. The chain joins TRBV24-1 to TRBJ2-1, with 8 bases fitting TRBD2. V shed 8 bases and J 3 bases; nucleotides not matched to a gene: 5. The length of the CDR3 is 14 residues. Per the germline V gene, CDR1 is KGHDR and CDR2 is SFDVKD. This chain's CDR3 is CATTERECYNEQFF. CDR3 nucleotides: TGTGCCACCACGGAGCGGGAGTGCTACAATGAGCAGTTCTTC.

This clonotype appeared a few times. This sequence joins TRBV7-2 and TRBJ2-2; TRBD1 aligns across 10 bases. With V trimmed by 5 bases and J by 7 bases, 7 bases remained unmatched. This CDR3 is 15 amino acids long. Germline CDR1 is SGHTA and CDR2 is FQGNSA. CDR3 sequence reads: CASSARDRGGGELFF. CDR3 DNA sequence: TGTGCCAGCAGCGCCCGGGACAGGGGAGGCGGGGAGCTGTTTTTT.

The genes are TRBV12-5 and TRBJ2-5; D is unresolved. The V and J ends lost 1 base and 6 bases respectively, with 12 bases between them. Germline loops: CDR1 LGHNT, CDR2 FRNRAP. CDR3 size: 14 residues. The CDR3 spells CASGLATSGQTQYF. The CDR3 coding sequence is TGTGCTAGTGGTTTGGCAACGTCCGGGCAGACCCAGTACTTC.

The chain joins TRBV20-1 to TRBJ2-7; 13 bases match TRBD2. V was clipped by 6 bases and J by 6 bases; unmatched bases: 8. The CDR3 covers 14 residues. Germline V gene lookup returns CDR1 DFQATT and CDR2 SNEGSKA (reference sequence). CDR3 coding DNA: TGCAGTGCGGTATTACTAGCGGGAGGGTCCGAGCAGTACTTC. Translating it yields CSAVLLAGGSEQYF.

The CDR3 spells CASSRRTSGTYNEQFF. In DNA form, the CDR3 reads TGTGCCAGCAGCCGGAGGACTAGCGGGACCTACAATGAGCAGTTCTTC. This chain joins TRBV7-8 and TRBJ2-1; the match to TRBD2 covers 12 bases. Trimming at V came to 5 bases and at J to 2 bases, leaving 4 bases not matched to a gene. From germline, CDR1 is SGHVS and CDR2 FQNEAQ. This CDR3 is built from 16 residues.

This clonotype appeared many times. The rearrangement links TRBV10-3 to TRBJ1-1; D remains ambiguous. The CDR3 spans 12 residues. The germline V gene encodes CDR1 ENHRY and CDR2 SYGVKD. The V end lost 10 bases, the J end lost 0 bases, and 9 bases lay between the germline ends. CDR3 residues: CATAQVNTEAFF. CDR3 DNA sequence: TGTGCCACCGCTCAAGTGAACACTGAAGCTTTCTTT.

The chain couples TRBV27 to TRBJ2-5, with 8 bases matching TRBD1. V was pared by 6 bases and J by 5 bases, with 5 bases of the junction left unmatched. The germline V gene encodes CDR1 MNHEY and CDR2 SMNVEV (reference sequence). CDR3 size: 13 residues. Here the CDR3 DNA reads TGTGCCAGCAGCCAGGGGGCATGGGAGACCCAGTACTTC. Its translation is CASSQGAWETQYF.

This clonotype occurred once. The CDR3 DNA sequence: TGTGCCAGTAACCAACCGGGACAGGCCTACAATGAGCAGTTCTTC. Amino acid sequence: CASNQPGQAYNEQFF. The rearrangement uses TRBV19 and TRBJ2-1; 8 nucleotides match TRBD1. The CDR3 totals 15 residues. The germline CDR1 and CDR2 sequences are LNHDA and SQIVND (reference sequence). V lost 7 bases, J lost 2 bases, and 7 bases stayed unmatched.

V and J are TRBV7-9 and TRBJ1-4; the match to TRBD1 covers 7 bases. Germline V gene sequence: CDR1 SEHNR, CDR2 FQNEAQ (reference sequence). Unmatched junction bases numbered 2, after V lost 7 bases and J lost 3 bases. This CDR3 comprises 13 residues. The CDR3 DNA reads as TGTGCCAGCACTGGGACAGCTAATGAAAAACTGTTTTTT. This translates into CASTGTANEKLFF.

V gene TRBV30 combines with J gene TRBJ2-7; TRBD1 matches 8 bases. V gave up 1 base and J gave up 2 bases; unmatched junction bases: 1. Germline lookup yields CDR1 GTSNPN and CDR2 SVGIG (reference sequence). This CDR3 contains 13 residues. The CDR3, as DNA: TGTGCCTGGAGTGCGGGACAGGCCTACGAGCAGTACTTC. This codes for CAWSAGQAYEQYF. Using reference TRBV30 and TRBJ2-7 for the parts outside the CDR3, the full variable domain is SQTIHQWPATLVQPVGSPLSLECTVEGTSNPNLYWYRQAAGRGLQLLFYSVGIGQISSEVPQNLSASRPQDRQFILSSKKLLLSDSGFYLCAWSAGQAYEQYFGPGTRLTVT.

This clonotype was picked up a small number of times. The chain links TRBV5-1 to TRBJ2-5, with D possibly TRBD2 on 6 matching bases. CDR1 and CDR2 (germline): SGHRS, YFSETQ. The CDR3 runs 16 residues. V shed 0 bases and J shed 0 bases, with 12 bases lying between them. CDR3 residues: CASSLGGAQYQETQYF. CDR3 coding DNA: TGCGCCAGCAGCTTGGGCGGGGCCCAGTACCAAGAGACCCAGTACTTC.

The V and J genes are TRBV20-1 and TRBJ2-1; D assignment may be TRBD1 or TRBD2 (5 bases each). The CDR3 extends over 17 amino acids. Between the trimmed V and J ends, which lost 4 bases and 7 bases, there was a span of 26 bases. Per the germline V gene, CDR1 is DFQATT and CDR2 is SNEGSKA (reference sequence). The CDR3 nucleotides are TGCAGTGCTATAGAGAGGGGTCGCAGCGGCCTGGGAAATGAGCAGTTCTTC. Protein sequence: CSAIERGRSGLGNEQFF.

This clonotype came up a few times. The DNA for the CDR3 is TGCAGTGCTTCCGGACTAGCGGGGACATCCGCTAGCACAGATACGCAGTATTTT. Its translation: CSASGLAGTSASTDTQYF. This rearrangement joins TRBV20-1 to TRBJ2-3, with TRBD2 matching over 12 bases. The V and J ends lost 5 bases and 0 bases, in that order; junction bases with no gene match: 12. There are 18 residues in the CDR3. Germline values: CDR1 DFQATT, CDR2 SNEGSKA (reference sequence).

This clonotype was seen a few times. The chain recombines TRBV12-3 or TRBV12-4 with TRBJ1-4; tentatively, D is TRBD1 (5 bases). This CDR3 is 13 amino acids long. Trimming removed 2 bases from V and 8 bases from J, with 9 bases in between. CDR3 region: CASSLYGGEKLFF. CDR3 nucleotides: TGTGCCAGCAGTTTATATGGGGGAGAAAAACTGTTTTTT.

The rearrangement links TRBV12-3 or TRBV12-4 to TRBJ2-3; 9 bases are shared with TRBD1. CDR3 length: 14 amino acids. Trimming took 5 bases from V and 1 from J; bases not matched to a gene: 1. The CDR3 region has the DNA TGTGCCAGCAGTACAGGGGGCGGCACAGATACGCAGTATTTT. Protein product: CASSTGGGTDTQYF.

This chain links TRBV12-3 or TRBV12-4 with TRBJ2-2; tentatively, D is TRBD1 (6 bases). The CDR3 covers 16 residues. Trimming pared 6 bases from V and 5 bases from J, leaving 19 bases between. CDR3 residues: CASSSLQGRTTGELFF. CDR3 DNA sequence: TGTGCCAGCAGCTCCCTCCAGGGGCGGACTACCGGGGAGCTGTTTTTT.

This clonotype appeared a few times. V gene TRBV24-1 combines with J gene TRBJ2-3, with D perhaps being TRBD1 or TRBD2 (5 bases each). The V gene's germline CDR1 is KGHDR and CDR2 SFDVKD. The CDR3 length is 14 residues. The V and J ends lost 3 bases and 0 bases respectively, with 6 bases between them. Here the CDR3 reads CATSDGDSTDTQYF. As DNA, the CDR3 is TGTGCCACCAGTGATGGGGACAGCACAGATACGCAGTATTTT.

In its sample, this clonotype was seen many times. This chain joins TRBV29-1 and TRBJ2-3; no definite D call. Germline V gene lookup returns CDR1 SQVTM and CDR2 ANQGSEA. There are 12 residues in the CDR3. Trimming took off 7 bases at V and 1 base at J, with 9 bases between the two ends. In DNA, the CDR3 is TGCAGCGCGGACCGTGGCACAGATACGCAGTATTTT. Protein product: CSADRGTDTQYF.

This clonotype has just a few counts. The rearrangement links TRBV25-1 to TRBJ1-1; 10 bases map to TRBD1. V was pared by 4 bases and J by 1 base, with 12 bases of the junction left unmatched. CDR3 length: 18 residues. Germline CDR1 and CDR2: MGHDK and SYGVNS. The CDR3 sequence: CASSAPGQGIVGNTEAFF. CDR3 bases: TGTGCCAGCAGTGCCCCGGGACAGGGGATTGTGGGGAACACTGAAGCTTTCTTT. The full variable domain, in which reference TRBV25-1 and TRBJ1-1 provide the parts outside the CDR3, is EADIYQTPRYLVIGTGKKITLECSQTMGHDKMYWYQQDPGMELHLIHYSYGVNSTEKGDLSSESTVSRIRTEHFPLTLESARPSHTSQYLCASSAPGQGIVGNTEAFFGQGTRLTVV.

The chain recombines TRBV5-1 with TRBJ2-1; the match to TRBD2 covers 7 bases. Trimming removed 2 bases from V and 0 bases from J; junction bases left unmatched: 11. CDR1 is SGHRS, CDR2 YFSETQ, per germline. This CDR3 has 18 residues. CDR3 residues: CASSLRLAVYSSYNEQFF. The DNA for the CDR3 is TGCGCCAGCAGCTTAAGGCTAGCGGTTTACAGCTCCTACAATGAGCAGTTCTTC.

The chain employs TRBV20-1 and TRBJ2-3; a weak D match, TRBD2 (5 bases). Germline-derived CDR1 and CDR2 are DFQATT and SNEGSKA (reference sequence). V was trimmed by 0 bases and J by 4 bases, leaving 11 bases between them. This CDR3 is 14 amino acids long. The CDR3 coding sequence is TGCAGTGCTAGAGATGCCCTGGAGGCAGATACGCAGTATTTT. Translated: CSARDALEADTQYF.

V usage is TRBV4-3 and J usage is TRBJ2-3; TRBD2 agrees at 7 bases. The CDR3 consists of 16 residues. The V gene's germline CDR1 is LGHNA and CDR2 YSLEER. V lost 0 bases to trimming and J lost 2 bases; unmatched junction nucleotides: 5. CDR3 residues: CASSQDARETTDTQYF. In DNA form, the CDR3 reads TGCGCCAGCAGCCAAGATGCGCGGGAGACCACAGATACGCAGTATTTT.

In DNA form, the CDR3 reads TGTGCCAGCAGTCCCCGCAACGGGGGTTCCCGGGGCACAGATACGCAGTATTTT. It specifies CASSPRNGGSRGTDTQYF. The rearrangement uses TRBV7-8 and TRBJ2-3; possible D gene TRBD2, 6 bases. V dropped 6 bases and J dropped 1 base, with 23 bases sitting between them. This CDR3 contains 18 residues. CDR1 SGHVS and CDR2 FQNEAQ come from the germline V gene.

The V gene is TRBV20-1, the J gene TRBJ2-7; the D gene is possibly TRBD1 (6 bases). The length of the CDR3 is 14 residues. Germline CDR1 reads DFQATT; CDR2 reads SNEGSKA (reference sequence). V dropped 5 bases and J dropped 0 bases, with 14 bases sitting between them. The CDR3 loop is CSAPPRGHSYEQYF. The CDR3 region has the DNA TGCAGTGCTCCCCCCAGGGGCCACTCCTACGAGCAGTACTTC.

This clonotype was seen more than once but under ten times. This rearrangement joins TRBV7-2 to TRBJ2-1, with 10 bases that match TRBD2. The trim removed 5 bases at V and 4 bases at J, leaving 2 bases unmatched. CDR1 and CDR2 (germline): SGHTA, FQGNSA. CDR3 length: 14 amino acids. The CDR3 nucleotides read TGTGCCAGCAGCCAGGGACTAGCGTACAATGAGCAGTTCTTC. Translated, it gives CASSQGLAYNEQFF.